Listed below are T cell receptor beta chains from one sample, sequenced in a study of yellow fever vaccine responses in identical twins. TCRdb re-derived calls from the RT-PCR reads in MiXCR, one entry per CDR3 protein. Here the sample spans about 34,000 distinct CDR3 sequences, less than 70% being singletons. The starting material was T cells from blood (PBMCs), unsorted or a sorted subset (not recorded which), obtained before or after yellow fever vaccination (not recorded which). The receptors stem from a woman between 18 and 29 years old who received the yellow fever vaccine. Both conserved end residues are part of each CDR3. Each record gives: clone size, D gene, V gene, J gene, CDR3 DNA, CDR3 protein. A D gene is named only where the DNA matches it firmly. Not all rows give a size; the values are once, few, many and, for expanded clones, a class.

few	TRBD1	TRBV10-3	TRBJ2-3	TGTGCCATCACGGGACAGGGGACAGATACGCAGTATTTT	CAITGQGTDTQYF
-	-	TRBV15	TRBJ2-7	TGTGCCACCAGCTATGGACAGCGCAACGAGCAGTACTTC	CATSYGQRNEQYF
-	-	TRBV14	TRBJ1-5	TGTGCCAGCAGCCATCGTTATCAGCCCCAGCATTTT	CASSHRYQPQHF
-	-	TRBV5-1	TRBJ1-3	TGCGCCAGCAGCTTGGGGAGCCTACGTGGAGGAAACACCATATATTTT	CASSLGSLRGGNTIYF
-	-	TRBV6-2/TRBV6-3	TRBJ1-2	TGTGCCAGCAGTAACGCAGGGGTGATTGGCTATGGCTACACCTTC	CASSNAGVIGYGYTF
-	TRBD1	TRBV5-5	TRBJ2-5	TGTGCCAGCAGCTTGCGGGACAGGGGTACAAGAGACCCCAGAGAGACCCAGTACTTC	CASSLRDRGTRDPRETQYF
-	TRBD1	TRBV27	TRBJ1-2	TGTGCCAGCAGACTTTTACAGGGGGCGTCCGGCTATGGCTACACCTTC	CASRLLQGASGYGYTF
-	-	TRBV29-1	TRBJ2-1	TGCAGCGTTGGATCCCCGGGGGGCGCCTATGAGCAGTTCTTC	CSVGSPGGAYEQFF
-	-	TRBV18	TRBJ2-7	TGTGCCAGCTCACGGGCCCCGGGGGAAACCTACGAGCAGTACTTC	CASSRAPGETYEQYF
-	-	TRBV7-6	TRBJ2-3	TGTGCCAGCTCCGGGACACCTCCCACAGATACGCAGTATTTT	CASSGTPPTDTQYF
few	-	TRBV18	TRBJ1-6	TGTGCCAGCTCACCACCATCAGTCAATTCGGATTCACCCCTCCACTTT	CASSPPSVNSDSPLHF
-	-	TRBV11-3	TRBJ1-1	TGTGCCAGCAGCACACGAAACACTGAAGCTTTCTTT	CASSTRNTEAFF
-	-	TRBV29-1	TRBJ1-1	TGCAGCGCTAAGGACGGAATGAACACTGAAGCTTTCTTT	CSAKDGMNTEAFF
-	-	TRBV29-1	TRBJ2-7	TGCAGCGTTGACAAGGGCTACGAGCAGTACTTC	CSVDKGYEQYF
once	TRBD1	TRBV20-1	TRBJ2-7	TGCAGTGCTAGAGATAAGTGGGGACAGGGGGCGGACGAGCAGTACTTC	CSARDKWGQGADEQYF
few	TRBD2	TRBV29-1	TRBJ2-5	TGCAGCGTACCCGGGACTAGCTGGGAGACCCAGTACTTC	CSVPGTSWETQYF
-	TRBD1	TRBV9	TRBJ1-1	TGTGCCAGCAGCGTTCGGACAGGGGTGGCCAGCACTGAAGCTTTCTTT	CASSVRTGVASTEAFF
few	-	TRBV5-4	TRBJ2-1	TGTGCCAGCAGCTTGGATCTGGGAACCTACAATGAGCAGTTCTTC	CASSLDLGTYNEQFF
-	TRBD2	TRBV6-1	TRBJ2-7	TGTGCCAGCACCATCGGACTAGCGGGAGGCTACGAGCAGTACTTC	CASTIGLAGGYEQYF
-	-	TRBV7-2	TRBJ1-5	TGTGCCAGCAGCTTAGCGTTCGGCTTAAATCAGCCCCAGCATTTT	CASSLAFGLNQPQHF
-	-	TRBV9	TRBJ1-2	TGTGCCAGCAGCCCATCACAGATTGCTAACTATGGCTACACCTTC	CASSPSQIANYGYTF
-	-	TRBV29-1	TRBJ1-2	TGCAGAGCCCAGACGAGTACTAGCTATGGCTACACCTTC	CRAQTSTSYGYTF
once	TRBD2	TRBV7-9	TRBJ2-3	TGTGCCAGCAGCCCCCCTAGCGGGGAGTTATATACGCAGTATTTT	CASSPPSGELYTQYF